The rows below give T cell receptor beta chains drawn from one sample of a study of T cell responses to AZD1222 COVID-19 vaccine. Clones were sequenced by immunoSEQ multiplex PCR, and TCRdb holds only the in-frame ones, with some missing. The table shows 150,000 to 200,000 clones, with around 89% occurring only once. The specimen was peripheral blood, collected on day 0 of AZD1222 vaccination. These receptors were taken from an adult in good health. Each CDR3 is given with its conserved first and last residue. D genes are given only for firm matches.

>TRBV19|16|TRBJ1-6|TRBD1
TGTGCCAGTGAAAGGACAGGATCCATTTATAATTCACCCCTCCACTTT
CASERTGSIYNSPLHF
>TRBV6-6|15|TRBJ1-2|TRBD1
TGTGCCAGCAGTTACGGGACAGGAGCTAACTATGGCTACACCTTC
CASSYGTGANYGYTF
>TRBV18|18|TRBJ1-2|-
TGTGCCAGCTCACCGCAGGAGGCAGGCAGTTACCGCAACTATGGCTACACCTTC
CASSPQEAGSYRNYGYTF
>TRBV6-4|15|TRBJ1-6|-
TGTGCCAGCAGTGACTATGCCCGTAACGGTTCACCCCTCCACTTT
CASSDYARNGSPLHF
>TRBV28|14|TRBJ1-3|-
TGTGCCAGCACCAACGGTTACTCTGGAAACACCATATATTTT
CASTNGYSGNTIYF
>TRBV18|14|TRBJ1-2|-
TGTGCCAGCTCACCGCGGACGGAACCCTATGGCTACACCTTC
CASSPRTEPYGYTF
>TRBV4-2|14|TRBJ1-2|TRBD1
TGTGCCAGCAGCCCTAGAGGGACAGGGGGGGGCTACACCTTC
CASSPRGTGGGYTF
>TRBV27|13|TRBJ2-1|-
TGTGCCAGCAGTCCCCACCAGCGTGGTGAGCAGTTCTTC
CASSPHQRGEQFF
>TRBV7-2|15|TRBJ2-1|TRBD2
TGTGCCAGCAGCACCACTAGCGGGTGGTACAATGAGCAGTTCTTC
CASSTTSGWYNEQFF
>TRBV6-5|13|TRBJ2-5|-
TGTGCCAGCAGTAACGGACCGATCAAGACCCAGTACTTC
CASSNGPIKTQYF
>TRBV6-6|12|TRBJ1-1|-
TGTGCCAGCAGTCCACCAAAGGGTGAAGCTTTCTTT
CASSPPKGEAFF
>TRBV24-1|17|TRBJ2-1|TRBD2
TGTGCCACCAGTGATTTAGTAGCGGGGAGCTCCTACAATGAGCAGTTCTTC
CATSDLVAGSSYNEQFF